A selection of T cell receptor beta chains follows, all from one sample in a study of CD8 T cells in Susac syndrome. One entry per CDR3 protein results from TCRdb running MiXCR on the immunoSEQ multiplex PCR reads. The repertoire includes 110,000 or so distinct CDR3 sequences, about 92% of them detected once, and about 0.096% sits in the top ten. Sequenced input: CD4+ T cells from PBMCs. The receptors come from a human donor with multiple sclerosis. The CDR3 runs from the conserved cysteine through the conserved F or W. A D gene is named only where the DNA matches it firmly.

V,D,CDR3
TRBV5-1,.,CASSSQGPEAFF
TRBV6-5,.,CASSYWQANTGELFF
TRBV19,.,CASNGRASNQPQHF
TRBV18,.,CASYRSSGANVLTF
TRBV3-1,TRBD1,CASSARTGNTEAFF
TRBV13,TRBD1,CASSGWTGLNYGYTF
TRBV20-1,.,CSARDLVSFNYGYTF
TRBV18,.,CASSLRERWSTDTQYF
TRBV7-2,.,CASKGFSPYNEQFF
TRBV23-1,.,CASSHGDEAPLHF
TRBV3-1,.,CASSPRGSYYGYTF
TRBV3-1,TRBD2,CASSQTSGGAYEQYF
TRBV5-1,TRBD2,CASSLTSENTGELFF
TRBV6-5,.,CASTETRNYEQYF
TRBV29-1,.,CSASPGRGYTF
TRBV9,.,CASSPRVGDLNEQFF
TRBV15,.,CATSRDRTPREAFF
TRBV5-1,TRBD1,CASSANRGSNYGYTF
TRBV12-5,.,CASGLVLGSEQYF
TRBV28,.,CASSLLGGYLGNEQFF
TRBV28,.,CASNVGDYEQYF
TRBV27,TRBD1,CASSGQGFQETQYF
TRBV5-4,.,CASSSRATYEQYF